The clone carrying this TCR beta chain has just a few counts. Its target is not known. For the second PCR, which ran for about 6 to 11 cycles, a sample-barcoded 5' primer and a J-beta primer mix were used. TCRdb re-called the 5' RACE reads with MiXCR, one entry per CDR3 protein. The sample lists some 1,000,000 distinct CDR3 sequences, around 25% occurring once. The data belong to a study of blood T cells in healthy people across ages. Study-level findings and limits: Diversity estimates from one million T cells were considered underestimates.

The same sample was also studied in work on T cells of mothers and their children.

The sequence was collected from a girl aged 2 to 9 in good health. Sequenced material: blood.

Here the CDR3 DNA reads TGCAGTGCTAGAGATTTCTCTAGCGGGAGGGTCAATGAGCAGTTCTTC. This encodes CSARDFSSGRVNEQFF. This chain links TRBV20-1 with TRBJ2-1, with 12 bases lining up with TRBD2. V shed 0 bases, J shed 6 bases, and the junction held 6 bases outside the gene matches. CDR1 DFQATT and CDR2 SNEGSKA come from the germline V gene (reference sequence). This CDR3 region has 16 residues.